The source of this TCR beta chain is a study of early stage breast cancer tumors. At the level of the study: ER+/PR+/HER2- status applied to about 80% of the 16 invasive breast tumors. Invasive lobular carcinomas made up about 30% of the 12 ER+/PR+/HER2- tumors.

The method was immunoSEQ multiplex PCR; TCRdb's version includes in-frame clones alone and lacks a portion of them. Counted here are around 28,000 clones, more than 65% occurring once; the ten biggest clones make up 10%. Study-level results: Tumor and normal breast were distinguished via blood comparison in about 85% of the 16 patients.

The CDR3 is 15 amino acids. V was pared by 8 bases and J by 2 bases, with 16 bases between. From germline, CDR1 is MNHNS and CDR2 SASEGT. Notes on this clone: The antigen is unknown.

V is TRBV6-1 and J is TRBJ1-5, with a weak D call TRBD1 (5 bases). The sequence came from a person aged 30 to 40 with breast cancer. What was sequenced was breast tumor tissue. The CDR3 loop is CASRGYQGGNQPQHF. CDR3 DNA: TGTGCCAGCCGTGGGTACCAGGGTGGCAATCAGCCCCAGCATTTT.